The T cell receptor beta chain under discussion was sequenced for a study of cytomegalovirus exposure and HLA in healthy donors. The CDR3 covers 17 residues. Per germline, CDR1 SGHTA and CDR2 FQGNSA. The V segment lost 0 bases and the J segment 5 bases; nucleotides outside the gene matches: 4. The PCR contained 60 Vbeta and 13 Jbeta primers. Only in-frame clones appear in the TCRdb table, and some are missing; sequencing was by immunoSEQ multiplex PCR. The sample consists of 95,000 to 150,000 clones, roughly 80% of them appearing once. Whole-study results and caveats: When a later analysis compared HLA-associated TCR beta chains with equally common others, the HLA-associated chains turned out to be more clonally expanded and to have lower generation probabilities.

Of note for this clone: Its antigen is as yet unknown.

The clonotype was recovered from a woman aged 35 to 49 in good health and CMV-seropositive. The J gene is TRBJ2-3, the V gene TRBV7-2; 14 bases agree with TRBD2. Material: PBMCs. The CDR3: CASSLAGTSGSVDTQYF. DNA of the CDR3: TGTGCCAGCAGCTTAGCGGGGACTAGCGGGAGTGTAGATACGCAGTATTTT.